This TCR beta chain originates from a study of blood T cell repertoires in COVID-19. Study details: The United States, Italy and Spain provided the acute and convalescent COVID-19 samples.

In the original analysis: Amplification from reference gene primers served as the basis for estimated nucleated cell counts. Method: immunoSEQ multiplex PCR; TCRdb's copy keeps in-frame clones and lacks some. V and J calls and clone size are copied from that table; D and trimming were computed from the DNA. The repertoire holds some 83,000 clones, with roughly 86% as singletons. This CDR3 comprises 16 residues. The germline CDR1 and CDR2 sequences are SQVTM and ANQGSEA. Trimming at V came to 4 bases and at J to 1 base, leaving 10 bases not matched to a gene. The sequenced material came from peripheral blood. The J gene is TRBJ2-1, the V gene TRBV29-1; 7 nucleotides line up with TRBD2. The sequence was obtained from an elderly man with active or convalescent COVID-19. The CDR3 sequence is CSVGLRGGSSYNEQFF. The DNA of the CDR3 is TGCAGCGTTGGTCTCCGCGGGGGTTCATCCTACAATGAGCAGTTCTTC.